Shown below are 5 T cell receptor beta chains from a single sample sequenced in a study of Ad26.COV2.S vaccination and SARS-CoV-2 variants. Measured with immunoSEQ multiplex PCR; TCRdb has only the in-frame clones, and not every one. The table records roughly 350,000 clones, around 87% of them present only once. Treatment specified: around 19 received Ad26.COV2.S at low or high dose, single or two shots; roughly five received placebo; per-sample allocation not given. Day 63 following the first vaccine or placebo injection was when the samples were taken. Specimen: peripheral blood, collected in a trial of Ad26.COV2.S vaccine versus placebo. These receptors were obtained from a person aged 18-65 years who received the Ad26.COV2.S COVID-19 vaccine or a placebo.

V usage is TRBV6-5 and J usage is TRBJ2-3; 8 nucleotides line up with TRBD2. The CDR3 extends over 14 amino acids. Per the germline V gene, CDR1 is MNHEY and CDR2 is SVGAGI. The V and J ends lost 6 bases and 4 bases, in that order; junction bases with no gene match: 6. The CDR3, as DNA: TGTGCCAGCAGGCCGGGAGGGGGAGCAGATACGCAGTATTTT. Its protein product is CASRPGGGADTQYF.

The rearrangement links TRBV4-2 to TRBJ2-5; D gene unclear. The germline V and J ends were trimmed by 1 base and 5 bases, with 14 bases remaining between them. This CDR3 contains 15 residues. Germline CDR1 is LGHNA and CDR2 is YNFKEQ. The CDR3 here is CASSQVTRVQETQYF. The CDR3 nucleotides are TGTGCCAGCAGCCAAGTAACCAGAGTTCAGGAGACCCAGTACTTC.

V and J are TRBV13 and TRBJ2-7; 9 bases map to TRBD2. V shed 5 bases, J shed 0 bases, and the junction held 11 bases outside the gene matches. In germline, CDR1 is PRHDT, CDR2 FYEKMQ (reference sequence). The CDR3 has 17 residues. CDR3: CASSMGLAGEGSYEQYF. The CDR3 nucleotides are TGTGCCAGCAGCATGGGACTAGCCGGGGAGGGCTCCTACGAGCAGTACTTC.

The V call is TRBV12-5, the J call TRBJ1-5; D might be TRBD1 (6 bases). The CDR3 length is 15 residues. V lost 2 bases, J lost 6 bases, and 14 bases lay in between. Looked up from germline, CDR1 is LGHNT and CDR2 is FRNRAP. CDR3 nucleotides: TGTGCTAGTGGTTTGATACAGGGAGATGGTCAGCCCCAGCATTTT. Translating gives CASGLIQGDGQPQHF.

The chain has TRBV14 and TRBJ1-1; 9 nucleotides agree with TRBD1. The CDR3 consists of 15 residues. Trimming removed 5 bases from V and 0 bases from J; junction bases left unmatched: 4. Looked up from germline, CDR1 is SGHDN and CDR2 is FVKESK. The CDR3 DNA sequence: TGTGCCAGCAGCAACAGGGGGCTAGTGAACACTGAAGCTTTCTTT. As protein: CASSNRGLVNTEAFF.